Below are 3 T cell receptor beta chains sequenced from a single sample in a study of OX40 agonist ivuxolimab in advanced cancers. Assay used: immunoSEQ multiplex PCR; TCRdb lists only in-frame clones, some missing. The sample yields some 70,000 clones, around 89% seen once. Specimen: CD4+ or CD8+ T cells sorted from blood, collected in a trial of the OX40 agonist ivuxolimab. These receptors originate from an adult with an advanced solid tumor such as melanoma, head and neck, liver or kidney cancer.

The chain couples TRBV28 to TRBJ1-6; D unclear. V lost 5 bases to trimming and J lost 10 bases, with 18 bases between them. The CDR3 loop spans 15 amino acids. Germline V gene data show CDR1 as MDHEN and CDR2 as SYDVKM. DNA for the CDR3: TGTGCCAGCAGTCCCTCGGACGGCCGGAAATCACCCCTCCACTTT. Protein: CASSPSDGRKSPLHF.

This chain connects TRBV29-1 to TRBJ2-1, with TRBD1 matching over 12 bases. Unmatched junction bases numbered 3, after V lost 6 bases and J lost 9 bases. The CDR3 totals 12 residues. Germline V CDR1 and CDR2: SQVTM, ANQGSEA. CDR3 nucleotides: TGCAGCGTCGGGACAGGGGGCGTTGAGCAGTTCTTC. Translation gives CSVGTGGVEQFF.

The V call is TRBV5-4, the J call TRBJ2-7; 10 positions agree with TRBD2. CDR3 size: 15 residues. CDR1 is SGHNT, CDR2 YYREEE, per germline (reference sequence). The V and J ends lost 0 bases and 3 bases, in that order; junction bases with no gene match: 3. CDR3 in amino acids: CASSLVASGSYEQYF. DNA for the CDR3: TGTGCCAGCAGCTTGGTGGCTAGCGGGAGCTACGAGCAGTACTTC.